These T cell receptor beta chains were read from a single sample in a study of blood T cell repertoires in COVID-19. Here immunoSEQ multiplex PCR was the method, and the copy in TCRdb shows in-frame clones only, minus some. The data show some 400,000 clones, roughly 77% seen once. Sample: peripheral blood. The receptors were sampled from a human donor with acute or convalescent COVID-19. The donor label of this sample is uncertain. Each CDR3 is given with its conserved first and last residue.

v_gene	j_gene	CDR3aa
TRBV5-4	TRBJ2-5	CASRRNAQETQYF
TRBV5-5	TRBJ2-7	CASSLNPGLDEQYF
TRBV10-3	TRBJ2-7	CAIKGQQTREYF
TRBV7-9	TRBJ2-3	CASSHSGRTDTQYF
TRBV18	TRBJ1-1	CASSPPSGTGGGEAFF
TRBV3-1/TRBV3-2	TRBJ2-1	CASSQVGSGPYNEQFF
TRBV5-1	TRBJ2-7	CASSLGLQRGGYEQYF
TRBV5-5	TRBJ2-5	CASSLGLAYETQYF
TRBV18	TRBJ1-2	CASSPQRTLERGGPF
TRBV7-2	TRBJ1-1	CASSYGGRPAGF
TRBV9	TRBJ2-5	CASSVGTGLGETQYF
TRBV19	TRBJ1-5	CASRSLGTRDQPQHF
TRBV12-3/TRBV12-4	TRBJ1-2	CASSYSSYGYTF
TRBV19	TRBJ2-5	CASSTQYQETQYF
TRBV20-1	TRBJ1-5	CSASPTAGVAGQPQHF
TRBV3-1/TRBV3-2	TRBJ1-5	CASSQDLVLQPQHF
TRBV11-2	TRBJ1-2	CASSLGGNYGYTF
TRBV21-1	TRBJ2-7	CASNRQGVNEQYF
TRBV11-2	TRBJ1-1	CASSLGILGEGFF
TRBV19	TRBJ2-3	CASRSRGQGNTDTQYF
TRBV27	TRBJ2-7	CASSWAHLASEQYF
TRBV2	TRBJ1-5	CASSEEGGGDQPQHF